These T cell receptor beta chains were read from a single sample in a study of T-cell reconstitution after alpha-beta-depleted transplantation in children. TCRdb analysed the PCR reads with MiXCR anew, one entry per CDR3 protein. Here the sample spans about 610,000 distinct CDR3 sequences, about 11% being singletons. Sample: PBMCs from the stem cell graft donor, taken from the stem cell graft. The receptor source for this set is a human donor who donated a stem cell graft to a child with acute myeloid leukemia. Each CDR3 is given with its conserved first and last residue. D genes are given only for firm matches. Size tells how often a clone was seen (once, few, many) or the class of an expanded clone, and some rows leave it out.

d_gene: TRBD2; j_gene: TRBJ2-5; abundance: few; v_gene: TRBV7-2; CDR3aa: CASSWAGLAGRETQYF; CDR3nt: TGTGCCAGCAGCTGGGCCGGACTAGCGGGAAGAGAGACCCAGTACTTC
d_gene: NA; j_gene: TRBJ2-7; abundance: many; v_gene: TRBV3-1; CDR3aa: CASSQDSYRASAYEQYF; CDR3nt: TGTGCCAGCAGCCAAGACTCGTATCGAGCTTCCGCCTACGAGCAGTACTTC
d_gene: NA; j_gene: TRBJ2-2; abundance: NA; v_gene: TRBV6-2/TRBV6-3; CDR3aa: CASKPGPQNTGELFF; CDR3nt: TGTGCCAGCAAGCCGGGACCTCAGAACACCGGGGAGCTGTTTTTT
d_gene: NA; j_gene: TRBJ2-3; abundance: NA; v_gene: TRBV20-1; CDR3aa: CSARHEYSTDTQYF; CDR3nt: TGCAGTGCTAGACACGAGTATAGCACAGATACGCAGTATTTT
d_gene: NA; j_gene: TRBJ2-7; abundance: many; v_gene: TRBV9; CDR3aa: CASSVAGSYEQYF; CDR3nt: TGTGCCAGCAGCGTAGCGGGTTCCTACGAGCAGTACTTC
d_gene: TRBD2; j_gene: TRBJ2-2; abundance: NA; v_gene: TRBV20-1; CDR3aa: CSAVLAGGGVGELFF; CDR3nt: TGCAGTGCTGTACTAGCGGGAGGGGGTGTGGGGGAGCTGTTTTTT
d_gene: TRBD2; j_gene: TRBJ2-3; abundance: few; v_gene: TRBV29-1; CDR3aa: CSGTGTISLDTQYF; CDR3nt: TGCAGCGGGACCGGGACTATATCTTTGGATACGCAGTATTTT
d_gene: TRBD2; j_gene: TRBJ2-1; abundance: NA; v_gene: TRBV27; CDR3aa: CASRAAGTSFSYNEQFF; CDR3nt: TGTGCCAGCAGAGCAGCCGGGACTAGTTTTTCCTACAATGAGCAGTTCTTC
d_gene: TRBD1; j_gene: TRBJ2-7; abundance: NA; v_gene: TRBV7-2; CDR3aa: CASSPDRGSSYEQYF; CDR3nt: TGTGCCAGCAGTCCCGACAGGGGGAGCTCCTACGAGCAGTACTTC
d_gene: NA; j_gene: TRBJ2-5; abundance: NA; v_gene: TRBV6-1; CDR3aa: CASIDLAASKGGTQYF; CDR3nt: TGTGCCAGCATCGACTTGGCGGCGTCGAAGGGGGGGACCCAGTACTTC
d_gene: NA; j_gene: TRBJ1-4; abundance: many; v_gene: TRBV7-2; CDR3aa: CASSLGGAPELFF; CDR3nt: TGTGCCAGCAGCTTAGGAGGGGCGCCAGAGCTATTTTTT
d_gene: TRBD2; j_gene: TRBJ2-3; abundance: NA; v_gene: TRBV5-1; CDR3aa: CASSWGTSGSTDTQYF; CDR3nt: TGCGCCAGCAGCTGGGGGACTAGCGGAAGCACAGATACGCAGTATTTT
d_gene: NA; j_gene: TRBJ2-2; abundance: many; v_gene: TRBV7-9; CDR3aa: CASSPRGQTGELFF; CDR3nt: TGTGCCAGCAGCCCCCGGGGCCAGACCGGGGAGCTGTTTTTT
d_gene: TRBD2; j_gene: TRBJ2-1; abundance: NA; v_gene: TRBV20-1; CDR3aa: CSASSSGRVHEQFF; CDR3nt: TGCAGTGCTAGTAGTAGCGGGAGGGTTCATGAGCAGTTCTTC
d_gene: NA; j_gene: TRBJ1-5; abundance: NA; v_gene: TRBV12-3/TRBV12-4; CDR3aa: CASSHSFSNQPQHF; CDR3nt: TGTGCCAGCAGTCACAGTTTCAGCAATCAGCCCCAGCATTTT
d_gene: NA; j_gene: TRBJ1-5; abundance: many; v_gene: TRBV6-5; CDR3aa: CASRGGRGSNQPQHF; CDR3nt: TGTGCCAGCAGGGGGGGCAGGGGTAGCAATCAGCCCCAGCATTTT
d_gene: NA; j_gene: TRBJ2-1; abundance: many; v_gene: TRBV20-1; CDR3aa: CSARDHSSYNEQFF; CDR3nt: TGCAGTGCTAGGGACCATAGCTCCTACAATGAGCAGTTCTTC
d_gene: NA; j_gene: TRBJ2-5; abundance: many; v_gene: TRBV29-1; CDR3aa: CSVGGGQETQYF; CDR3nt: TGCAGCGTTGGAGGAGGACAAGAGACCCAGTACTTC
d_gene: TRBD2; j_gene: TRBJ2-1; abundance: many; v_gene: TRBV9; CDR3aa: CASSRIAGGTYNEQFF; CDR3nt: TGTGCCAGCAGCCGTATAGCGGGAGGGACATACAATGAGCAGTTCTTC
d_gene: TRBD1; j_gene: TRBJ2-7; abundance: NA; v_gene: TRBV7-9; CDR3aa: CVSSRDRSYEQYF; CDR3nt: TGTGTCAGCAGCCGGGACAGGTCCTACGAGCAGTACTTC
d_gene: NA; j_gene: TRBJ2-2; abundance: many; v_gene: TRBV29-1; CDR3aa: CSVEANRPNTGELFF; CDR3nt: TGCAGCGTTGAAGCTAATAGGCCGAACACCGGGGAGCTGTTTTTT
d_gene: TRBD2; j_gene: TRBJ2-1; abundance: many; v_gene: TRBV3-1; CDR3aa: CASSQGTSSYNEQFF; CDR3nt: TGTGCCAGCAGCCAAGGGACTAGCTCCTACAATGAGCAGTTCTTC
d_gene: NA; j_gene: TRBJ1-5; abundance: many; v_gene: TRBV15; CDR3aa: CATSIGMESNQPQHF; CDR3nt: TGTGCCACCAGCATAGGGATGGAGAGCAATCAGCCCCAGCATTTT
d_gene: TRBD2; j_gene: TRBJ2-2; abundance: NA; v_gene: TRBV4-1; CDR3aa: CASSQEPSGRSNTGELFF; CDR3nt: TGCGCCAGCAGCCAAGAACCTAGCGGGCGTTCGAACACCGGGGAGCTGTTTTTT
d_gene: NA; j_gene: TRBJ2-2; abundance: NA; v_gene: TRBV30; CDR3aa: CAWKRGMGTGELFF; CDR3nt: TGTGCCTGGAAGCGAGGAATGGGTACCGGGGAGCTGTTTTTT
d_gene: NA; j_gene: TRBJ1-5; abundance: few; v_gene: TRBV7-2; CDR3aa: CASSLEPRIDQPQHF; CDR3nt: TGTGCCAGCAGCTTAGAACCCCGTATTGATCAGCCCCAGCATTTT
d_gene: TRBD2; j_gene: TRBJ2-1; abundance: NA; v_gene: TRBV7-3; CDR3aa: CASSSPLAGSNEQFF; CDR3nt: TGTGCCAGCAGCTCACCCCTAGCGGGTAGCAATGAGCAGTTCTTC
d_gene: TRBD1; j_gene: TRBJ2-5; abundance: NA; v_gene: TRBV20-1; CDR3aa: CSAKTWDSQETQYF; CDR3nt: TGCAGTGCTAAAACTTGGGACAGCCAAGAGACCCAGTACTTC
d_gene: NA; j_gene: TRBJ1-1; abundance: few; v_gene: TRBV3-1; CDR3aa: CASSQGIIGGTEAFF; CDR3nt: TGTGCCAGCAGCCAAGGTATTATAGGAGGCACTGAAGCTTTCTTT
d_gene: TRBD1; j_gene: TRBJ1-2; abundance: NA; v_gene: TRBV24-1; CDR3aa: CATSAGQGFGYTF; CDR3nt: TGTGCCACCAGTGCGGGACAGGGTTTTGGCTACACCTTC